Detailed here is one TCR beta chain. The antigen remains undetermined. This sample was included in a study of response to subunit inactivated influenza vaccine. Study-wide points: Few new T cells, the authors suggested, are recruited by each seasonal influenza vaccination.

One entry per CDR3 protein results from TCRdb running MiXCR on the RT-PCR reads. The table lists 800,000 or so distinct CDR3 sequences, roughly 20% of them singletons. The CDR3 is 19 amino acids. This chain joins TRBV12-2 and TRBJ2-7; the table's D call TRBD1 went unverified against the DNA. TRBV12-2 has pseudogene status. The TCR was taken from a man aged 50 to 60 who received an inactivated influenza vaccine. Specimen: PBMCs from blood, collected about 5 days after vaccination. CDR3 loop: CASRLAWCDGTSSSYEQYF. In DNA, the CDR3 is TGTGCAAGTCGCTTAGCCTGGTGTGATGGGACAAGCAGCTCCTACGAGCAGTACTTC.